These T cell receptor beta chains were read from a single sample in a study of blood T cell repertoires in COVID-19. The assay was immunoSEQ multiplex PCR, and TCRdb's table has in-frame clones only and misses some. This table has tens of thousands of clones, about 85% appearing once. Sequences were obtained from peripheral blood. The receptor source for this set is a woman aged 45 to 65 with active or convalescent COVID-19. Both conserved end residues are part of each CDR3. The D gene is left open where the match is weak. Size is stated for part of the rows, as once, few or many counts, or as a class when the clone is expanded.

16,TRBJ1-1,TRBD1,TRBV7-9,-,CASSTRQGSLNTEAFF,TGTGCCAGCAGCACCCGACAGGGAAGTCTTAACACTGAAGCTTTCTTT
17,TRBJ2-5,TRBD2,TRBV2,-,CASIRTSGVGLGETQYF,TGTGCCAGCATAAGGACTAGCGGAGTTGGGCTGGGAGAGACCCAGTACTTC
11,TRBJ2-2,-,TRBV12-3/TRBV12-4,-,CASQNTGELFF,TGTGCCTCCCAGAACACCGGGGAGCTGTTTTTT
14,TRBJ2-5,-,TRBV25-1,-,CASSDRGEGETQYF,TGTGCCAGCAGTGATCGCGGGGAAGGAGAGACCCAGTACTTC
16,TRBJ2-5,TRBD1,TRBV5-1,-,CASSFDRDRAQETQYF,TGCGCCAGCAGCTTTGACCGGGACAGGGCTCAAGAGACCCAGTACTTC
15,TRBJ2-1,TRBD1,TRBV9,-,CASSPQGASYNEQFF,TGTGCCAGCAGCCCACAGGGGGCGTCCTACAATGAGCAGTTCTTC
14,TRBJ1-5,TRBD1,TRBV6-5,once,CASSSGTGNQPQHF,TGTGCCAGCAGCTCCGGGACAGGGAATCAGCCCCAGCATTTT
14,TRBJ2-5,-,TRBV5-1,-,CASSLEGGQETQYF,TGCGCCAGCAGCTTGGAAGGCGGCCAAGAGACCCAGTACTTC
14,TRBJ2-5,TRBD2,TRBV5-4,-,CASTSGGFQETQYF,TGTGCCAGCACTAGCGGCGGCTTCCAAGAGACCCAGTACTTC
14,TRBJ1-1,-,TRBV3-1/TRBV3-2,-,CASSRGGPDTEAFF,TGTGCCAGTTCCCGGGGGGGACCCGACACTGAAGCTTTCTTT
17,TRBJ1-1,-,TRBV4-1,-,CASSQRFLTGKNTEAFF,TGCGCCAGCAGCCAACGTTTTCTCACAGGGAAGAACACTGAAGCTTTCTTT
14,TRBJ1-5,TRBD1,TRBV7-8,once,CASSIRDRNQPQHF,TGTGCCAGCAGCATCCGGGACAGAAATCAGCCCCAGCATTTT
13,TRBJ1-2,TRBD1,TRBV4-3,once,CASSGRGLYGYTF,TGCGCCAGCAGCGGCAGGGGGCTCTATGGCTACACCTTC
15,TRBJ2-2,TRBD1,TRBV5-4,-,CASSSGQGLPGELFF,TGTGCCAGCAGCTCGGGACAGGGGTTGCCCGGGGAGCTGTTTTTT
15,TRBJ2-4,TRBD1,TRBV6-5,few,CAITRDSLAKNIQYF,TGTGCCATTACCCGGGACAGCCTAGCCAAAAACATTCAGTACTTC
14,TRBJ1-2,-,TRBV7-3,-,CASSFNGGAYGYTF,TGTGCCAGCAGCTTTAACGGGGGGGCCTATGGCTACACCTTC
12,TRBJ2-7,-,TRBV9,-,CASSVDYGEQYF,TGTGCCAGCAGCGTAGACTACGGCGAGCAGTACTTC
16,TRBJ2-5,TRBD2,TRBV9,few,CASSANWDRGEETQYF,TGTGCCAGCAGCGCCAATTGGGACCGGGGGGAGGAGACCCAGTACTTC
16,TRBJ1-1,TRBD1,TRBV7-9,-,CASSLGDRGRNTEAFF,TGTGCCAGCAGCTTAGGAGACAGGGGGCGAAACACTGAAGCTTTCTTT
16,TRBJ1-4,-,TRBV7-2,few,CASSLRLSATNEKLFF,TGTGCCAGCAGCCTCAGATTATCCGCAACTAATGAAAAACTGTTTTTT
15,TRBJ2-1,TRBD2,TRBV7-3,-,CASSLLAGGYNEQFF,TGTGCCAGCAGCTTACTAGCGGGGGGCTACAATGAGCAGTTCTTC
12,TRBJ1-1,-,TRBV5-4,medium-sized,CASSLGHTEAFF,TGTGCCAGCAGCTTGGGGCACACTGAAGCTTTCTTT
13,TRBJ1-2,-,TRBV9,-,CASSVVGRSSYTF,TGTGCCAGCAGCGTAGTAGGCAGGTCCAGCTACACCTTC
18,TRBJ2-3,TRBD2,TRBV10-3,-,CAISETGTSGGAVDTQYF,TGTGCCATCAGTGAGACCGGGACTAGCGGGGGGGCAGTAGATACGCAGTATTTT
15,TRBJ2-3,TRBD2,TRBV5-1,-,CASTGLAGFTDTQYF,TGCGCCAGCACCGGACTAGCGGGATTCACAGATACGCAGTATTTT
14,TRBJ1-4,-,TRBV19,-,CATSRSSTNEKLFF,TGTGCCACCTCAAGAAGCTCAACTAATGAAAAACTGTTTTTT
15,TRBJ1-1,TRBD1,TRBV5-4,-,CASSLRQGIDTEAFF,TGTGCCAGCAGCTTAAGACAGGGAATAGACACTGAAGCTTTCTTT
15,TRBJ1-5,-,TRBV6-4,few,CASRPEGFWNQPQHF,TGTGCCAGCAGACCCGAGGGATTCTGGAATCAGCCCCAGCATTTT
14,TRBJ1-3,-,TRBV15,few,CATSARGSGNTIYF,TGTGCCACCAGCGCGCGAGGCTCTGGAAACACCATATATTTT
13,TRBJ2-7,TRBD2,TRBV29-1,-,CSVGRGGSYEQYF,TGCAGCGTTGGGCGCGGGGGCTCCTACGAGCAGTACTTC
13,TRBJ2-7,-,TRBV7-9,once,CASRWGSSYEQYF,TGTGCCAGCAGATGGGGCTCTTCCTACGAGCAGTACTTC
15,TRBJ1-2,TRBD1,TRBV7-9,-,CASSSPQTGDYGYTF,TGTGCCAGCAGCTCACCCCAAACAGGGGACTATGGCTACACCTTC
17,TRBJ1-1,TRBD1,TRBV18,-,CASSPASQGAGNTEAFF,TGTGCCAGCTCACCAGCTTCACAGGGGGCAGGGAACACTGAAGCTTTCTTT
16,TRBJ1-6,-,TRBV6-1,-,CASSEASVVGDYPLHF,TGTGCCAGCAGTGAAGCGTCAGTGGTCGGGGATTATCCCCTCCACTTT
13,TRBJ1-2,-,TRBV12-3/TRBV12-4,-,CASSLASPYGYTF,TGTGCCAGCAGTTTAGCCAGTCCTTATGGCTACACCTTC
17,TRBJ1-4,-,TRBV18,-,CASSPVLTGGINEKLFF,TGTGCCAGCTCACCAGTTCTTACCGGGGGGATAAATGAAAAACTGTTTTTT
15,TRBJ2-3,-,TRBV6-4,few,CASSAIGGSTDTQYF,TGTGCCAGCAGTGCCATCGGGGGTAGCACAGATACGCAGTATTTT
13,TRBJ1-1,-,TRBV3-1/TRBV3-2,-,CASSQATAYEAFF,TGTGCCAGCAGCCAAGCGACAGCTTATGAAGCTTTCTTT
13,TRBJ1-1,-,TRBV6-1,once,CASSESEGLGAFF,TGTGCCAGCAGTGAAAGCGAAGGATTGGGAGCTTTCTTT
12,TRBJ2-7,-,TRBV6-5,few,CASSLTGYEQYF,TGTGCCAGCAGTTTGACAGGCTACGAGCAGTACTTC
13,TRBJ1-1,-,TRBV12-3/TRBV12-4,few,CASSFRGNTEAFF,TGTGCCAGCAGTTTTCGGGGGAACACTGAAGCTTTCTTT
14,TRBJ1-6,TRBD1,TRBV9,-,CASRGTGPDSPPHF,TGTGCCAGCAGGGGGACAGGGCCGGATTCACCCCCCCACTTT
15,TRBJ1-3,-,TRBV7-2,-,CASSLNGGTGNTIYF,TGTGCCAGCAGCTTAAACGGGGGTACTGGAAACACCATATATTTT
15,TRBJ2-3,TRBD1,TRBV10-2,once,CASSLEGQGAYTQYF,TGCGCCAGCAGTTTAGAGGGACAGGGGGCATATACGCAGTATTTT
13,TRBJ2-2,-,TRBV9,-,CASSAGNTGELFF,TGTGCCAGCAGCGCGGGAAACACCGGGGAGCTGTTTTTT
13,TRBJ2-1,-,TRBV2,-,CASSDREYNEQFF,TGTGCCAGCAGCGACCGGGAATACAATGAGCAGTTCTTC
15,TRBJ2-7,-,TRBV9,-,CASSPTGLAVYEQYF,TGTGCCAGCAGCCCCACAGGGCTAGCGGTATACGAGCAGTACTTC
17,TRBJ1-1,TRBD1,TRBV30,medium-sized,CAWSAHTGTGRGTEAFF,TGTGCCTGGAGTGCCCACACCGGGACAGGGCGGGGCACTGAAGCTTTCTTT
14,TRBJ2-5,-,TRBV3-1/TRBV3-2,-,CASSLTTGGQAQYF,TGTGCCAGCAGCCTGACCACCGGAGGGCAGGCCCAGTACTTC
15,TRBJ1-5,-,TRBV9,-,CASSVGQGVDQPQHF,TGTGCCAGCAGCGTAGGGCAGGGTGTGGATCAGCCCCAGCATTTT
13,TRBJ1-2,TRBD1,TRBV7-9,-,CASSSGQGHGYTF,TGTGCCAGCAGCTCGGGACAGGGGCATGGCTACACCTTC
13,TRBJ1-1,TRBD1,TRBV3-1/TRBV3-2,-,CASSRGQGFEAFF,TGTGCCAGCAGCCGGGGACAGGGGTTTGAAGCTTTCTTT
16,TRBJ2-7,TRBD2,TRBV7-2,-,CASSLTSGGVPYEQYF,TGTGCCAGCAGCTTAACTAGCGGGGGGGTGCCCTACGAGCAGTACTTC
16,TRBJ2-2,TRBD2,TRBV10-3,-,CAITASGGANTGELFF,TGTGCCATCACGGCTAGCGGGGGGGCCAACACCGGGGAGCTGTTTTTT
15,TRBJ1-3,-,TRBV28,-,CASSLGGFSGNTIYF,TGTGCCAGCAGCCTCGGGGGATTCTCTGGAAACACCATATATTTT
14,TRBJ1-2,-,TRBV20-1,-,CSASRPQRGYGYTF,TGCAGTGCTAGTAGGCCGCAACGAGGCTATGGCTACACCTTC
12,TRBJ1-1,-,TRBV29-1,-,CSVNPQGPEAFF,TGCAGCGTAAACCCACAGGGCCCTGAAGCTTTCTTT
14,TRBJ1-2,-,TRBV7-9,-,CASSRGRDERGYTF,TGTGCCAGCAGCCGAGGGAGGGACGAGCGTGGCTACACCTTC
16,TRBJ1-1,TRBD1,TRBV3-1/TRBV3-2,-,CASSHLPGTGETEAFF,TGTGCCAGCAGCCATTTACCCGGGACAGGGGAAACTGAAGCTTTCTTT
15,TRBJ2-1,TRBD2,TRBV5-8,-,CASSLALAGGGEQFF,TGTGCCAGCAGCTTGGCCCTAGCGGGGGGCGGTGAGCAGTTCTTC